A single sample gave rise to the 27 T cell receptor beta chains below, sequenced in a study of T-cell reconstitution after alpha-beta-depleted transplantation in children. Library preparation (for TCRbeta) was performed with unique molecular identifiers. In TCRdb, the PCR reads were re-called with MiXCR into one record per CDR3 protein. This table holds a few hundred thousand distinct CDR3 sequences, under 15% found once. Sequencing was performed on PBMCs, mostly from graft donor cells, taken 360 days after TCRalphabeta/CD19-depleted stem cell transplant. These receptors were collected from a male patient under 18 who had a stem cell transplant for acute myeloid leukemia, so the T cells may come from the graft donor.

This clonotype turned up a few times. This chain joins TRBV4-3 and TRBJ2-7, with 11 bases matching TRBD2. The CDR3 sequence is 17 residues long. CDR1 and CDR2 from the germline V gene are LGHNA and YSLEER. With V trimmed by 1 base and J by 3 bases, 8 bases remained unmatched. Written as DNA, the CDR3 is TGCGCCAGCAGCCAAGCTAGACTAGCGGGAACCTACTACGAGCAGTACTTC. Residues: CASSQARLAGTYYEQYF.

The chain joins TRBV6-5 to TRBJ2-7; D is undetermined. This CDR3 region has 14 residues. Germline CDR1 and CDR2: MNHEY and SVGAGI. Trimming pared 2 bases from V and 2 bases from J, leaving 10 bases between. The CDR3: CASSYLGWPYEQYF. Written as DNA, the CDR3 is TGTGCCAGCAGTTACCTCGGTTGGCCCTACGAGCAGTACTTC.

This clonotype was found a few times. V gene TRBV12-3 or TRBV12-4 combines with J gene TRBJ2-3; 8 bases align to TRBD2. The V segment lost 1 base and the J segment 3 bases; nucleotides outside the gene matches: 12. The CDR3 covers 18 residues. The CDR3 DNA reads TGTGCCAGCAGTTTAGGGTGGGGTAAGCGGGAGATGACAGATACGCAGTATTTT. This encodes CASSLGWGKREMTDTQYF.

In this sample, this clonotype turned up many times. The V and J genes are TRBV30 and TRBJ2-5; 7 bases are shared with TRBD1. V shed 2 bases, J shed 7 bases, and the junction held 13 bases outside the gene matches. Germline loops: CDR1 GTSNPN, CDR2 SVGIG (reference sequence). This CDR3 is 15 amino acids long. The CDR3 here is CAWSRDRVNGGTQYF. As DNA, the CDR3 is TGTGCCTGGAGTAGAGACAGGGTGAATGGGGGGACCCAGTACTTC.

V and J are TRBV12-3 or TRBV12-4 and TRBJ2-7; 11 bases map to TRBD2. The CDR3 is 16 amino acids. V shed 5 bases, J shed 2 bases, and the junction held 8 bases outside the gene matches. The CDR3 is CASSPSIAGGTYEQYF. CDR3 nucleotides: TGTGCCAGCAGTCCATCAATAGCGGGAGGGACCTACGAGCAGTACTTC.

This clonotype showed up many times. The rearrangement joins TRBV28 to TRBJ2-4; D call uncertain. The CDR3 sequence is 14 residues long. The V gene's germline CDR1 is MDHEN and CDR2 SYDVKM. The V gene lost 7 bases and the J gene lost 3 bases, with 13 bases spanning the gap. In DNA, the CDR3 is TGTGCCAGCATAGAAGCTCGAGGCAAAAACATTCAGTACTTC. Protein: CASIEARGKNIQYF.

This clonotype was recorded a few times. The chain is built from TRBV21-1 and TRBJ2-5; the D call of TRBD2 is as the table states it, not checked on the DNA. TRBV21-1 is a pseudogene segment. This CDR3 has 19 residues. The CDR3 region is CASSKGLAGALISGETQYF. CDR3 DNA sequence: TGTGCCAGCAGCAAAGGACTAGCGGGAGCTCTAATTTCGGGCGAGACCCAGTACTTC.

This clonotype has a count of ten or more. The chain links TRBV7-2 to TRBJ2-3, with 8 bases matching TRBD1. Germline values: CDR1 SGHTA, CDR2 FQGNSA. The CDR3 has 18 amino acids. The trim removed 2 bases at V and 4 bases at J, leaving 14 bases unmatched. CDR3 loop: CASSLYLRTGLRADTQYF. The DNA for the CDR3 is TGTGCCAGCAGCTTATACTTAAGGACAGGGTTGAGGGCAGATACGCAGTATTTT.

This clonotype was seen at least ten times. The rearrangement links TRBV12-3 or TRBV12-4 to TRBJ2-3; 9 bases fit TRBD2. The CDR3 consists of 14 residues. With 6 bases clipped from V and 7 bases from J, the junction kept 8 bases outside the gene matches. The CDR3, as DNA: TGTGCCAGCAGGTTAACGACTAGCGGTTATACGCAGTATTTT. It translates to CASRLTTSGYTQYF.

In this sample, this clonotype turned up a few times. The V call is TRBV7-6, the J call TRBJ2-5; 13 bases fit TRBD2. After removal of 1 base from V and 4 bases from J, the junction contained 0 bases not matched to a gene. This CDR3 comprises 15 residues. The germline V gene has CDR1 SGHVS and CDR2 FNYEAQ. The CDR3 nucleotides read TGTGCCAGCAGCTTAGGGACTAGCGGGAGAGAGACCCAGTACTTC. Translated, it gives CASSLGTSGRETQYF. Variable domain in full (rest from reference TRBV7-6 and TRBJ2-5): GAGVSQSPRYKVTKRGQDVALRCDPISGHVSLYWYRQALGQGPEFLTYFNYEAQQDKSGLPNDRFSAERPEGSISTLTIQRTEQRDSAMYRCASSLGTSGRETQYFGPGTRLLVL.

This clonotype was seen ten or more times. The chain links TRBV28 to TRBJ2-4, with 12 positions matching TRBD1. Germline-derived CDR1 and CDR2 are MDHEN and SYDVKM. V trimming: 8 bases; J trimming: 1 base; junction bases outside the gene matches: 0. The CDR3 runs to 14 residues. This CDR3 reads CASGTGGAKNIQYF. CDR3 DNA sequence: TGTGCCAGCGGGACAGGGGGCGCCAAAAACATTCAGTACTTC.

Regarding this clonotype: A single base separates this from a much larger clone, so it may be a read error. V is TRBV10-3 and J is TRBJ2-2; D not certain. This CDR3 is built from 13 residues. Germline V gene lookup returns CDR1 ENHRY and CDR2 SYGVKD. Trimming left V 4 bases short and J 0 bases short, with 3 bases between. CDR3 region: CAISVTNTGELFF. CDR3 in DNA: TGTGCCATCAGTGTAACGAACACCGGGGAGCTGTTTTTT.

Only a few counts were recorded for this clonotype. V is TRBV9 and J is TRBJ2-5; D gene unclear. Germline V lookup: CDR1 SGDLS, CDR2 YYNGEE. The CDR3 runs 12 residues. V was shortened by 3 bases and J by 1 base, with 4 bases between the two germline ends. DNA for the CDR3: TGTGCCAGCAGCGCCCTCCAAGAGACCCAGTACTTC. Its protein is CASSALQETQYF. The full variable domain, completed using reference TRBV9 and TRBJ2-5, is DSGVTQTPKHLITATGQRVTLRCSPRSGDLSVYWYQQSLDQGLQFLIQYYNGEERAKGNILERFSAQQFPDLHSELNLSSLELGDSALYFCASSALQETQYFGPGTRLLVL.

The chain is built from TRBV20-1 and TRBJ2-7; TRBD2 matches 8 bases. V shed 1 base, J shed 0 bases, and the junction held 17 bases outside the gene matches. The V gene's germline CDR1 is DFQATT and CDR2 SNEGSKA (reference sequence). CDR3 length: 19 residues. CDR3 in amino acids: CSARASGVTGGISSYEQYF. CDR3 nucleotide sequence: TGCAGTGCTAGAGCCTCAGGGGTAACGGGAGGGATCAGCTCCTACGAGCAGTACTTC.

This CDR3 is CASLRSYNEQFF. Written as DNA, the CDR3 is TGTGCCAGCTTAAGAAGCTACAATGAGCAGTTCTTC. V is TRBV2 and J is TRBJ2-1, with D uncertain. The V gene lost 8 bases and the J gene lost 3 bases, with 8 bases spanning the gap. CDR1 is SNHLY, CDR2 FYNNEI, per germline. This CDR3 is built from 12 residues.

The CDR3 loop is CASSKGWAEAFF. In DNA form, the CDR3 reads TGTGCCAGTAGTAAGGGGTGGGCTGAAGCTTTCTTT. The genes are TRBV19 and TRBJ1-1, with a weak D call TRBD1 (5 bases). There are 12 residues in the CDR3. Germline V gene data show CDR1 as LNHDA and CDR2 as SQIVND (reference sequence). Trimming pared 4 bases from V and 6 bases from J, leaving 9 bases between.

The CDR3 spells CASKQGHPYEQYF. Written as DNA, the CDR3 is TGTGCCAGCAAGCAGGGCCACCCCTACGAGCAGTACTTC. The chain has TRBV12-3 or TRBV12-4 and TRBJ2-7; D might be TRBD1 (5 bases). Trimming cost V 7 bases and J 2 bases, with 12 bases left between them. This CDR3 region has 13 residues.

In DNA form, the CDR3 reads TGCAGTGCTAGATTAGCTAGCGTTGAGCAGTACTTC. This translates into CSARLASVEQYF. The rearrangement uses TRBV20-1 and TRBJ2-7; tentative D call: TRBD2 (6 bases). This CDR3 has 12 amino acids. In germline, CDR1 is DFQATT, CDR2 SNEGSKA (reference sequence). Trimming took off 2 bases at V and 7 bases at J, with 12 bases between the two ends.

The sample holds a few counts of this clonotype. V and J are TRBV20-1 and TRBJ2-1; a weak D match, TRBD2 (6 bases). The CDR3 covers 17 residues. Germline loops: CDR1 DFQATT, CDR2 SNEGSKA (reference sequence). Deletions cut 7 bases from V and 3 bases from J, with 25 bases between. The CDR3 sequence: CSVARGQAGPYYNEQFF. The DNA for the CDR3 is TGCAGTGTCGCACGTGGCCAGGCGGGACCGTACTACAATGAGCAGTTCTTC.

A few counts support this clonotype. The V call is TRBV21-1, the J call TRBJ2-1; the tabulated D call, TRBD1, remains unverified against the DNA. TRBV21-1 is an annotated pseudogene. The CDR3 is 17 amino acids. The CDR3 DNA reads TGTGCCAGCAGCGGCCGTACTAGGGCGGGCTCCTACAATGAGCAGTTCTTC. Its protein product is CASSGRTRAGSYNEQFF.

Regarding this clonotype: This is likely a read error, given that the CDR3 carries no conserved phenylalanine or tryptophan at its end. No DNA is shown, since the ends of the CDR3 on it are uncertain; the CDR3 is the one TCRdb lists. The CDR3 sequence is CASSSDRG. The V call is TRBV18, the J call TRBJ1-2; TRBD1 is the table's D call and was not checked against the DNA. The CDR3 totals 8 residues, both ends included. Germline-derived CDR1 and CDR2 are KGHSH and LQKENI.

This clonotype has only a few counts. This chain uses TRBV3-1 with TRBJ2-1, with D perhaps TRBD2 (5 bases). Germline V CDR1 and CDR2: LGHDT, YNNKEL (reference sequence). The CDR3 consists of 18 residues. Trimming cost V 2 bases and J 2 bases, with 19 bases left between them. CDR3 in DNA: TGTGCCAGCAGCCAACGGGCCGCCGGGGTAGGTCCCTACAATGAGCAGTTCTTC. Its protein product is CASSQRAAGVGPYNEQFF.

This chain uses TRBV7-2 with TRBJ2-7; D is perhaps TRBD1 (5 bases). The germline V gene encodes CDR1 SGHTA and CDR2 FQGNSA. The CDR3 contains 16 residues. V gave up 0 bases and J gave up 4 bases, with 16 bases separating them. CDR3 bases: TGTGCCAGCAGCTTAGCGTGGTCAGGGAAAAAGTACGAGCAGTACTTC. The encoded protein is CASSLAWSGKKYEQYF. Looking up the rest from reference TRBV7-2 and TRBJ2-7 gives the full variable domain: GAGVSQSPSNKVTEKGKDVELRCDPISGHTALYWYRQSLGQGLEFLIYFQGNSAPDKSGLPSDRFSAERTGGSVSTLTIQRTQQEDSAVYLCASSLAWSGKKYEQYFGPGTRLTVT.

The table lists this clonotype with many counts. The gene calls are TRBV12-3 or TRBV12-4 and TRBJ2-1; 10 bases are a match to TRBD2. The J segment lost 10 bases and the V segment lost 5 bases, leaving 14 bases of the junction unmatched. The CDR3 has 16 residues. The DNA of the CDR3 is TGTGCCAGCAGTCTAGGCGGTCTAGCGGGAGTAGGAGAGCAGTTCTTC. It encodes CASSLGGLAGVGEQFF.

This clonotype was observed a handful of times. One end of the junction varies from germline; a read error may be responsible. The chain recombines TRBV28 with TRBJ2-1; D is ambiguous. The CDR3 runs 13 residues. Germline lookup yields CDR1 MDHEN and CDR2 SYDVKM. CDR3 amino acids: CASSVWDKNEQFF. In DNA form, the CDR3 reads TGTGCCAGCAGTGTATGGGATAAGAATGAGCAGTTCTTC.

This chain joins TRBV4-3 and TRBJ2-7; D is tentatively TRBD1 or TRBD2 (5 bases each). CDR1 is LGHNA, CDR2 YSLEER, per germline. The CDR3 spans 16 residues. The V gene lost 0 bases and the J gene lost 3 bases, with 15 bases spanning the gap. The CDR3 is CASSQDVGVGDYEQYF. CDR3 bases: TGCGCCAGCAGCCAAGATGTTGGGGTGGGGGACTACGAGCAGTACTTC.

A few counts support this clonotype. V usage is TRBV24-1 and J usage is TRBJ2-1; 14 bases align to TRBD2. The CDR3 runs to 17 residues. The V and J ends lost 1 base and 10 bases, in that order; junction bases with no gene match: 8. In germline, CDR1 is KGHDR, CDR2 SFDVKD. CDR3: CATSDLTTSGRAGEQFF. The CDR3 DNA reads as TGTGCCACCAGTGATTTAACGACTAGCGGGAGGGCCGGGGAGCAGTTCTTC.